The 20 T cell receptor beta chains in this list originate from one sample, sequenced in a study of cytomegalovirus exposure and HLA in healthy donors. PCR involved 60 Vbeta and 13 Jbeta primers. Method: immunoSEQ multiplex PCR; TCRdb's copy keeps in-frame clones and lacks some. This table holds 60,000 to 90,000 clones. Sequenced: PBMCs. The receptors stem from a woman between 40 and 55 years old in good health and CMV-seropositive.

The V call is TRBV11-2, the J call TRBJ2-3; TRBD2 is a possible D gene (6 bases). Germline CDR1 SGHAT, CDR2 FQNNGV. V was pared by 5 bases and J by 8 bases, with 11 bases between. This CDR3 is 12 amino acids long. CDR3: CASSPGRGTQYF. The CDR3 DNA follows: TGTGCCAGCAGCCCAGGGCGGGGTACGCAGTATTTT.

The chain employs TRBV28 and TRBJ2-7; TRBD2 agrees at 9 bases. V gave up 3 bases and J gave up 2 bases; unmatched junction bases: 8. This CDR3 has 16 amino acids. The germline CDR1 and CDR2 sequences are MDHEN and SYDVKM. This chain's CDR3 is CASSFPRTSETYEQYF. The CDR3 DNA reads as TGTGCCAGCAGTTTCCCCCGGACTAGCGAGACCTACGAGCAGTACTTC.

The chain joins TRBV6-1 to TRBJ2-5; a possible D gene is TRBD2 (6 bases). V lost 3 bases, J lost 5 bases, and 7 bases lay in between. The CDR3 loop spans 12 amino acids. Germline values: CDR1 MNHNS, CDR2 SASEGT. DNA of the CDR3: TGTGCCAGCAGTGACAGCGGGGAGACCCAGTACTTC. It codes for CASSDSGETQYF.

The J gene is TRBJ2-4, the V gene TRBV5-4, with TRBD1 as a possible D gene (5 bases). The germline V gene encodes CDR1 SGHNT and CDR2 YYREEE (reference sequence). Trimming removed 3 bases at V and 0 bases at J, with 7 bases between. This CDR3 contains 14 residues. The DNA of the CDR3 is TGTGCCAGCAGCTCGGACATAGCCAAAAACATTCAGTACTTC. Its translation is CASSSDIAKNIQYF.

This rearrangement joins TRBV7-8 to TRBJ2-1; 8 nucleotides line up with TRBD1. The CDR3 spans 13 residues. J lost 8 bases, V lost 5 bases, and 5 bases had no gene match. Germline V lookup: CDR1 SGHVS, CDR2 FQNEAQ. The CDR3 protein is CASSPGGGDEQFF. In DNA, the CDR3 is TGTGCCAGCAGCCCAGGGGGCGGCGATGAGCAGTTCTTC.

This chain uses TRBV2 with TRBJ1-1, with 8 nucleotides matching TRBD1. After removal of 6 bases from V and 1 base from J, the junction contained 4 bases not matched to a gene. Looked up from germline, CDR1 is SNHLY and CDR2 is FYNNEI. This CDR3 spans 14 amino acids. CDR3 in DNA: TGTGCCAGCAGGGCAGGGACAGGGAACACTGAAGCTTTCTTT. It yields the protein CASRAGTGNTEAFF.

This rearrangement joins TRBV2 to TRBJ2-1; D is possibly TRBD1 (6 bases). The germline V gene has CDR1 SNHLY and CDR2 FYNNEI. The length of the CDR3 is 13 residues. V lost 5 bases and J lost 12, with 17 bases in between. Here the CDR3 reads CASSPPRQVGQFF. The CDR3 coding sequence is TGTGCCAGCAGTCCCCCCCGACAGGTGGGGCAGTTCTTC.

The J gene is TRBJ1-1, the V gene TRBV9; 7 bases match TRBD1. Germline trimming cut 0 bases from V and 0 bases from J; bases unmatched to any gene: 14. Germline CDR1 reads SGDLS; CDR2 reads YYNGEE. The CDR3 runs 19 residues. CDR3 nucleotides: TGTGCCAGCAGCGTAGGTTCACGGAGGACAGGCCTACTGAACACTGAAGCTTTCTTT. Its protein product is CASSVGSRRTGLLNTEAFF.

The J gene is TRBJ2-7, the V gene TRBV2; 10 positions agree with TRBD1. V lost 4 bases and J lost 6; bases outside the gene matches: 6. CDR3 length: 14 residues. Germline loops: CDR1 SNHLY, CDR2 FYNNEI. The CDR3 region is CASSVRDRGTEQYF. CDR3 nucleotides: TGTGCCAGCAGTGTCCGGGACAGGGGAACCGAGCAGTACTTC. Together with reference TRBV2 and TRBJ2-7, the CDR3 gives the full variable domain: EPEVTQTPSHQVTQMGQEVILRCVPISNHLYFYWYRQILGQKVEFLVSFYNNEISEKSEIFDDQFSVERPDGSNFTLKIRSTKLEDSAMYFCASSVRDRGTEQYFGPGTRLTVT.

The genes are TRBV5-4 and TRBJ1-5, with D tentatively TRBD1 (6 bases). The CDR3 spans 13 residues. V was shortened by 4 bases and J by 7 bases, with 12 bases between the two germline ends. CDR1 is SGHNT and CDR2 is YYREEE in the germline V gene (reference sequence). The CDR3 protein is CASSVQGKQPQHF. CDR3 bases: TGTGCCAGCAGCGTCCAGGGGAAGCAGCCCCAGCATTTT.

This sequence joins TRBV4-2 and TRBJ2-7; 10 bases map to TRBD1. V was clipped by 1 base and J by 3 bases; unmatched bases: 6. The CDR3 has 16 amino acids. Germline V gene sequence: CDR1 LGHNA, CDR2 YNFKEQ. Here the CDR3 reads CASSQARQGAFYEQYF. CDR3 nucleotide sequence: TGTGCCAGCAGCCAAGCTCGACAGGGGGCCTTCTACGAGCAGTACTTC.

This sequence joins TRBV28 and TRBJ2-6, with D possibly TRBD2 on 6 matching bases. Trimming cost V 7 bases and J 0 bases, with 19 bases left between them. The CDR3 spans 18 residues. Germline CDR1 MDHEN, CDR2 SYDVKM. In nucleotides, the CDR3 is TGTGCCAGCACCCGGATCGGGGGATATAGCTCTGGGGCCAACGTCCTGACTTTC. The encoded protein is CASTRIGGYSSGANVLTF.

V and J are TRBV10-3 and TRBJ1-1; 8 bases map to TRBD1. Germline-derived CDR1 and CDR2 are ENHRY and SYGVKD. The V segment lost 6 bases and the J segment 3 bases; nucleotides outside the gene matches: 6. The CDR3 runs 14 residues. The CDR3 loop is CAIRDGQGYTEAFF. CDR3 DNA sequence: TGTGCCATCAGAGACGGACAGGGCTACACTGAAGCTTTCTTT.

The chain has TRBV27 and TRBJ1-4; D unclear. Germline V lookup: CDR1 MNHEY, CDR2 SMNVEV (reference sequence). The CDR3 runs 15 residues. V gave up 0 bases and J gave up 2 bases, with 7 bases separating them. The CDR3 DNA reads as TGTGCCAGCAGTTTATCTCGAGGCACTAATGAAAAACTGTTTTTT. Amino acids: CASSLSRGTNEKLFF.

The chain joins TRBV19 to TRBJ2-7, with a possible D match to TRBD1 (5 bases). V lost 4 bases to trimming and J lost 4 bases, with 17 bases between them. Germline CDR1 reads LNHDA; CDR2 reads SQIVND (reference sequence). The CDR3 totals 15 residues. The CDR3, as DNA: TGTGCCAGTAGTACCGAACCGGACACGTTTTACGAGCAGTACTTC. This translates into CASSTEPDTFYEQYF. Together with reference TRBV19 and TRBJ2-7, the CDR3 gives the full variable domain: DGGITQSPKYLFRKEGQNVTLSCEQNLNHDAMYWYRQDPGQGLRLIYYSQIVNDFQKGDIAEGYSVSREKKESFPLTVTSAQKNPTAFYLCASSTEPDTFYEQYFGPGTRLTVT.

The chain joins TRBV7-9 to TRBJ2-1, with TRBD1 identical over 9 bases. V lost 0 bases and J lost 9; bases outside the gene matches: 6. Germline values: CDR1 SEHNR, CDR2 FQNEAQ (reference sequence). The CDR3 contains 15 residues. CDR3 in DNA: TGTGCCAGCAGCTTAGCAGGGACAGGGATTGGTGAGCAGTTCTTC. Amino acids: CASSLAGTGIGEQFF.

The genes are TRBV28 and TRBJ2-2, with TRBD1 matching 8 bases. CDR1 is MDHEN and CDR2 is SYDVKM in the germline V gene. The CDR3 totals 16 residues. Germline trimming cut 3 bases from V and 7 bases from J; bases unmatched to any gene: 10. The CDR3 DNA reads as TGTGCCAGCAGTTTTACACCGGGACAGGTGAACGGGGAGCTGTTTTTT. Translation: CASSFTPGQVNGELFF.

CDR3 nucleotide sequence: TGTGCCAGCAGCCCGGGGACTAGCGGGGGAGAGACCCAGTACTTC. It specifies CASSPGTSGGETQYF. This rearrangement joins TRBV7-9 to TRBJ2-5; 14 bases match TRBD2. The CDR3 is 15 residues long. Germline CDR1 reads SEHNR; CDR2 reads FQNEAQ (reference sequence). Trimming at V came to 5 bases and at J to 4 bases, leaving 3 bases not matched to a gene.

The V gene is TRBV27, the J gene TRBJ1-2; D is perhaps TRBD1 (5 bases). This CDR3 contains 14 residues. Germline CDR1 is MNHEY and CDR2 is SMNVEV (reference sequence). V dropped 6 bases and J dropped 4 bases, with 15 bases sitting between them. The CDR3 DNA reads TGTGCCAGCAGGGGGGACTTTCCGCCCTATGGCTACACCTTC. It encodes CASRGDFPPYGYTF.

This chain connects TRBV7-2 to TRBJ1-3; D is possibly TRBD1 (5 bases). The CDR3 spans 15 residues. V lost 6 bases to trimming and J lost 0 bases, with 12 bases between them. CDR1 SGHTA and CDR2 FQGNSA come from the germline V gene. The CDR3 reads CASSPGTSSGNTIYF. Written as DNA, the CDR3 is TGTGCCAGCAGTCCAGGGACTAGCTCTGGAAACACCATATATTTT.